Described below is a single T cell receptor beta chain sequence and its context. MiXCR, applied by TCRdb to the 5' RACE reads, yields one record per CDR3 protein. The sample carries roughly 540,000 distinct CDR3 sequences, less than 25% recorded once. The source of the sample is a study of identical twins. CDR1 and CDR2 from the germline V gene are SGHTA and FQGTGA. The ends lost 2 bases at V and 8 bases at J; junction bases unmatched: 9. The CDR3 extends over 17 amino acids. The same data also went into a second study, on T cells expressing NK-cell markers.

This TCR was sampled from a woman aged 18-29 years in good health. The sequenced sample consisted of CD4+ T cells sorted from blood. The rearrangement joins TRBV7-3 to TRBJ2-1; 13 bases are a match to TRBD2. The CDR3 region is CASSLAPTSGGAHEQFF. CDR3 nucleotide sequence: TGTGCCAGCAGCTTAGCTCCTACTAGCGGGGGGGCCCATGAGCAGTTCTTC.